This TCR beta chain was sequenced for a study of T cell responses to AZD1222 COVID-19 vaccine. Trimming removed 6 bases from V and 5 bases from J; junction bases left unmatched: 11. This CDR3 is built from 15 residues. The germline CDR1 and CDR2 sequences are MNHEY and SVGAGI. Assay used: immunoSEQ multiplex PCR; TCRdb lists only in-frame clones, some missing. The profile shows around 180,000 clones, approximately 92% of them singletons. The sample in question was peripheral blood, obtained on day 0 of AZD1222 vaccination. The chain carries TRBV6-5 and TRBJ1-1, with 8 positions matching TRBD1. The sequence was obtained from an adult in good health. The CDR3 region has the DNA TGTGCCAGCAGATTTACAGGGGGACTGGAGACTGAAGCTTTCTTT. Residues: CASRFTGGLETEAFF.